Described below is a single TCR beta chain sequence and its context. One entry per CDR3 protein results from TCRdb running MiXCR on the 5' RACE reads. Of 350,000 to 500,000 distinct CDR3 sequences listed, 23% are singletons. This sample is part of a study of T-cell memory formation after mild COVID-19. Study-level background: For the most part, TCR clusters were specific to one donor.

V lost 1 base and J lost 8, with 12 bases in between. The germline CDR1 and CDR2 sequences are KGHSH and LQKENI. There are 14 residues in the CDR3. This chain joins TRBV18 and TRBJ2-1; TRBD2 is a possible D gene (7 bases). The sequence was collected from an adult woman who had mild COVID-19 (a few samples of this study predate the infection). Cell type and time point are not known. Sequencing input: PBMCs or a T cell subset sorted from them (not recorded which). CDR3 region: CASSPQGGPDEQFF. CDR3 DNA sequence: TGTGCCAGCTCACCACAGGGGGGGCCGGATGAGCAGTTCTTC.